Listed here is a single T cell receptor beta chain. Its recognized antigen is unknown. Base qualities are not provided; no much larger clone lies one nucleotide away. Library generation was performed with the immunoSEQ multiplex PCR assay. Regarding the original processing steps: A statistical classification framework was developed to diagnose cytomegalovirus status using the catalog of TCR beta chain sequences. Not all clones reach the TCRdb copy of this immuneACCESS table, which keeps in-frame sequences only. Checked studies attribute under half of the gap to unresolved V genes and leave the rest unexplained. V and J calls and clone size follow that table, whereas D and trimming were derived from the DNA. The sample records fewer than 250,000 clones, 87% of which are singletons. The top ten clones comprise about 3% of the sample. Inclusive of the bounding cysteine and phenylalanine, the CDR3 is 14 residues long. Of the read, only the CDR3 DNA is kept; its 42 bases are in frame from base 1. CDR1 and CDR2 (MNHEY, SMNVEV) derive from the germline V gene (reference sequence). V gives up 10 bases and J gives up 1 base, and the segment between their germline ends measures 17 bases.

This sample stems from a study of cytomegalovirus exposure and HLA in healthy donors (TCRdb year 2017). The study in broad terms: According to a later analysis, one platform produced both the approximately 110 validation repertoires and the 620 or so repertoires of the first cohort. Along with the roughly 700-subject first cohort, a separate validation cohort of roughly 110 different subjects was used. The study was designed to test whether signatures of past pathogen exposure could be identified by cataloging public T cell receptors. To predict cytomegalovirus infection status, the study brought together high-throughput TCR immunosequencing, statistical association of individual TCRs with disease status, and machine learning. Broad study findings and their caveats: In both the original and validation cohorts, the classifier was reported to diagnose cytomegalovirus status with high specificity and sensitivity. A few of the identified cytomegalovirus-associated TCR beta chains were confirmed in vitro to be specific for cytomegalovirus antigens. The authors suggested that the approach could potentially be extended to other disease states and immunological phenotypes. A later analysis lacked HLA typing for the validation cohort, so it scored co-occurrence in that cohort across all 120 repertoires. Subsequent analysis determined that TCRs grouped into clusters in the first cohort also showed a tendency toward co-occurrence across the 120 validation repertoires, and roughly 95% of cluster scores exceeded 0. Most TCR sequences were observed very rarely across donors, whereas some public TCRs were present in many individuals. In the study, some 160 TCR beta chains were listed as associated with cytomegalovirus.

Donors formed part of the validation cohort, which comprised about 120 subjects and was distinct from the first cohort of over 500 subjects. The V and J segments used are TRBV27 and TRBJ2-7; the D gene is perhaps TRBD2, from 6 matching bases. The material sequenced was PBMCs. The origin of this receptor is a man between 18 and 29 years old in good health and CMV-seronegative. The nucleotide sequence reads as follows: TGTGCCAACCGGGAGCTCAGGGTGTCCTACGAGCAGTACTTC. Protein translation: CANRELRVSYEQYF.